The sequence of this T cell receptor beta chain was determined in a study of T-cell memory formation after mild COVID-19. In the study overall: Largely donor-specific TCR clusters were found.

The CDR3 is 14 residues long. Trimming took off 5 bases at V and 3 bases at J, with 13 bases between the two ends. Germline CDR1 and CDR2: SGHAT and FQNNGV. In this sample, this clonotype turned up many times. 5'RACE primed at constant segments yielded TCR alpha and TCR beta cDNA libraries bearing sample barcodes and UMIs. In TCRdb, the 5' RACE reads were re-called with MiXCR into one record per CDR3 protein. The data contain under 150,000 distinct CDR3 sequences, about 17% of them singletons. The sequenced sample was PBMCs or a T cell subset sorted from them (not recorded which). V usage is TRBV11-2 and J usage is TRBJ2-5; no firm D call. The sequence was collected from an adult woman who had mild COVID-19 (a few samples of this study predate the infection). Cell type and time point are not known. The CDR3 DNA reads TGTGCCAGCAGCCCCCGGGCTCGGGAAGAGACCCAGTACTTC. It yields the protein CASSPRAREETQYF.